This TCR beta chain was captured by sequencing in a study of blood T cell repertoires in COVID-19. Across the study: The origin of the acute and convalescent COVID-19 samples was the United States, Italy and Spain. In each case, the material was cDNA or gDNA derived from T cells, B-cell-depleted T cells, or PBMCs.

Produced via immunoSEQ multiplex PCR; TCRdb's table is partial and in-frame only. The data show about 150,000 clones, roughly 85% seen once. In germline, CDR1 is MGHRA, CDR2 YSYEKL. This CDR3 region has 15 residues. With 4 bases clipped from V and 5 bases from J, the junction kept 6 bases outside the gene matches. The TCR originated in a human donor in a cohort sampled during active COVID-19. The specimen was peripheral blood. The chain couples TRBV4-1 to TRBJ1-2, with 11 bases aligning to TRBD1. CDR3 in DNA: TGCGCCAGCAGCCCCGGACAGGGGGCATCTTATGGCTACACCTTC. This sequence encodes CASSPGQGASYGYTF.